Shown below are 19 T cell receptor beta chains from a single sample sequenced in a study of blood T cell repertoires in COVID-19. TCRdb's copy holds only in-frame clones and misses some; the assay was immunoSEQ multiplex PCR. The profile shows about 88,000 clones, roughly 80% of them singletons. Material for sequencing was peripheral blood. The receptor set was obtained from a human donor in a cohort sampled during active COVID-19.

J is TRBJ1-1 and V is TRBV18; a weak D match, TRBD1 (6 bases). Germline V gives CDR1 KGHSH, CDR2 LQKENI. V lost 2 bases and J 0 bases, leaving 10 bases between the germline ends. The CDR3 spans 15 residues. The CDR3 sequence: CASSPERDMNTEAFF. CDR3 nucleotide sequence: TGTGCCAGCTCACCAGAGAGGGACATGAACACTGAAGCTTTCTTT.

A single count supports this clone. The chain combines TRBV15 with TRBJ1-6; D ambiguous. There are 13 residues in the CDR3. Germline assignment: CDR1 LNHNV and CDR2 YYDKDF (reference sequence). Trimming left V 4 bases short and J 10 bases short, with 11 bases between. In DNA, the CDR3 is TGTGCCACCAGCAACCGACCGAGGTCACCCCTCCACTTT. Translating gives CATSNRPRSPLHF.

The CDR3 DNA reads as TGCGCCAGCAGCTATGGGACAGGGGACTACTCTGGAAACACCATATATTTT. Translation gives CASSYGTGDYSGNTIYF. The V gene is TRBV5-1, the J gene TRBJ1-3, with TRBD1 identical over 10 bases. With 3 bases clipped from V and 0 bases from J, the junction kept 6 bases outside the gene matches. CDR3 length equals 17 residues. Germline V gene lookup returns CDR1 SGHRS and CDR2 YFSETQ.

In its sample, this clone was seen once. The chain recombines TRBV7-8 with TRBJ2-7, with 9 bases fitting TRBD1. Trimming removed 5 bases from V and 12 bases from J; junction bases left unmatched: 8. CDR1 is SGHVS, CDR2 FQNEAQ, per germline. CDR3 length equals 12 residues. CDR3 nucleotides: TGTGCCAGCAGCGTGGACAGGGGCGAGGTGTACTTC. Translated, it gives CASSVDRGEVYF. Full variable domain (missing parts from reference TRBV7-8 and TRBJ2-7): GAGVSQSPRYKVAKRGQDVALRCDPISGHVSLFWYQQALGQGPEFLTYFQNEAQLDKSGLPSDRFFAERPEGSVSTLKIQRTQQEDSAVYLCASSVDRGEVYFGPGTRLTVT.

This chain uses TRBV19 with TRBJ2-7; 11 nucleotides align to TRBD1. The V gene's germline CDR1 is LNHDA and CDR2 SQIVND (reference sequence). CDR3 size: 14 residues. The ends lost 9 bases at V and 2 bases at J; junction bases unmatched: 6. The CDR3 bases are TGTGCCAGCCGACCGGGACAGGGGGCCTACGAGCAGTACTTC. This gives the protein CASRPGQGAYEQYF.

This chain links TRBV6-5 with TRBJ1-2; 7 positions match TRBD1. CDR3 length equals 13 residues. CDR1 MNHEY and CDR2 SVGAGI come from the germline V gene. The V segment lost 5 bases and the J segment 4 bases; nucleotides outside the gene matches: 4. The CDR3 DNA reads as TGTGCCAGCAGTACCCGGGACAGCTATGGCTACACCTTC. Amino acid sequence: CASSTRDSYGYTF.

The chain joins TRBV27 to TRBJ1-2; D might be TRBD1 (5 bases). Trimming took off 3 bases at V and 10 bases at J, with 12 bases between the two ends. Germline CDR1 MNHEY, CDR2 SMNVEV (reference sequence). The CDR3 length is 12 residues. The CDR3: CASSFWGRNYTF. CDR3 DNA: TGTGCCAGCAGTTTCTGGGGCCGCAACTACACCTTC.

The CDR3 protein is CASSQEIFDRVFSGNTIYF. CDR3 coding DNA: TGCGCCAGCAGCCAAGAAATATTCGACAGGGTCTTCTCTGGAAACACCATATATTTT. The chain is built from TRBV4-3 and TRBJ1-3; TRBD1 matches at 7 bases. Trimming at V came to 0 bases and at J to 0 bases, leaving 11 bases not matched to a gene. Germline CDR1 LGHNA, CDR2 YSLEER. There are 19 residues in the CDR3.

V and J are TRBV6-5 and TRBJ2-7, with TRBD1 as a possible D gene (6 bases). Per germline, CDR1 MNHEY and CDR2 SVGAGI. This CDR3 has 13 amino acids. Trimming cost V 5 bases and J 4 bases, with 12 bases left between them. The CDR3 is CASSPPGVYEQYF. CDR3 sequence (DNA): TGTGCCAGCAGTCCTCCAGGGGTATACGAGCAGTACTTC.

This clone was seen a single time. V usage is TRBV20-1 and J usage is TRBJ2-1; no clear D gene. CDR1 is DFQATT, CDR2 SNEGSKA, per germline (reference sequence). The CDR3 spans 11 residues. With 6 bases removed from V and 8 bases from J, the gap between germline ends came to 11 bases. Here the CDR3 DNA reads TGCAGTGCCGCGCGCAGCGATGAGCAGTTCTTC. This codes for CSAARSDEQFF.

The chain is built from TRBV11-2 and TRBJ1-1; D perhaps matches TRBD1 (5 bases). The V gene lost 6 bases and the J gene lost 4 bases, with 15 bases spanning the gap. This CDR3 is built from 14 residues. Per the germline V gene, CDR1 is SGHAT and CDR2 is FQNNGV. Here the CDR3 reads CASRWGGGSTEAFF. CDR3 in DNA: TGTGCCAGCAGATGGGGGGGAGGGAGCACTGAAGCTTTCTTT. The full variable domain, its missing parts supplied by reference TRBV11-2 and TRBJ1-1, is EAGVAQSPRYKIIEKRQSVAFWCNPISGHATLYWYQQILGQGPKLLIQFQNNGVVDDSQLPKDRFSAERLKGVDSTLKIQPAKLEDSAVYLCASRWGGGSTEAFFGQGTRLTVV.

The CDR3 DNA sequence: TGCGCCAGCAGCTTGGGAGGCCCACGCCATAACACTGAAGCTTTCTTT. It encodes CASSLGGPRHNTEAFF. The chain links TRBV5-1 to TRBJ1-1; D gene ambiguous. From germline, CDR1 is SGHRS and CDR2 YFSETQ. The CDR3 is 16 amino acids. The V gene lost 0 bases and the J gene lost 2 bases, with 14 bases spanning the gap.

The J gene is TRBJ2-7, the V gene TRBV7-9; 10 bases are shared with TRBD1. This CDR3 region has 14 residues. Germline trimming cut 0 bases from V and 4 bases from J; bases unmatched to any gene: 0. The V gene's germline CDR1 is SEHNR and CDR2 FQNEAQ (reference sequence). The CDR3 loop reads CASSLAGQGYEQYF. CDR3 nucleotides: TGTGCCAGCAGCTTAGCGGGACAGGGGTACGAGCAGTACTTC.

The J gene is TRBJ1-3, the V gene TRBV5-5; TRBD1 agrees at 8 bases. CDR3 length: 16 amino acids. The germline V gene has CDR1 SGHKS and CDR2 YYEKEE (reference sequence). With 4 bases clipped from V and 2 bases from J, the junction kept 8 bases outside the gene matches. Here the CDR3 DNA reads TGTGCCAGCAGCACAGGGGACAGGTCGGCTGGAAACACCATATATTTT. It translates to CASSTGDRSAGNTIYF.

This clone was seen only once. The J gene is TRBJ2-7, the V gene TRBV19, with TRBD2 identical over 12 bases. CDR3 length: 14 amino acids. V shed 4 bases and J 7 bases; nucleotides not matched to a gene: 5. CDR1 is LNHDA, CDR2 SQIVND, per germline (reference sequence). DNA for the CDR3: TGTGCCAGTAGTAGACTAGCGGGAGTCGGTGAGCAGTACTTC. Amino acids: CASSRLAGVGEQYF.

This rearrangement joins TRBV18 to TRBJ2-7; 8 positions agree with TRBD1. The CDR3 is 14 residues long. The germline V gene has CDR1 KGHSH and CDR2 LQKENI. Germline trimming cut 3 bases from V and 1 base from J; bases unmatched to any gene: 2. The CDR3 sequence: CASSPTGESYEQYF. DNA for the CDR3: TGTGCCAGCTCACCGACAGGGGAGTCCTACGAGCAGTACTTC.

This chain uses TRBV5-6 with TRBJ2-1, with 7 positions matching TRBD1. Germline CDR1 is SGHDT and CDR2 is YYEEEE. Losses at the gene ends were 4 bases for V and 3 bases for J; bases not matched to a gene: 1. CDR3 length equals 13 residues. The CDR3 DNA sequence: TGTGCCAGCAGCGGGACAGTCTACAATGAGCAGTTCTTC. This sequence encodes CASSGTVYNEQFF.

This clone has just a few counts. Here the CDR3 reads CASRASGRSDTQYF. The CDR3 DNA is TGTGCCAGTAGGGCTAGCGGACGCTCAGATACGCAGTATTTT. The chain is built from TRBV19 and TRBJ2-3; 7 bases match TRBD2. The germline V gene has CDR1 LNHDA and CDR2 SQIVND (reference sequence). With 6 bases clipped from V and 4 bases from J, the junction kept 7 bases outside the gene matches. The CDR3 is made up of 14 amino acids.

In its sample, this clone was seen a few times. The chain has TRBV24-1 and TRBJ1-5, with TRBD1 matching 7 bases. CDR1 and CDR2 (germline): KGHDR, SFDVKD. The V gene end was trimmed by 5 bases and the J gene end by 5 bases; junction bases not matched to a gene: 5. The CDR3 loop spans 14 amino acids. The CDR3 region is CATSGDRAHQPQHF. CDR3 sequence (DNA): TGTGCCACCAGTGGTGACAGGGCGCATCAGCCCCAGCATTTT.